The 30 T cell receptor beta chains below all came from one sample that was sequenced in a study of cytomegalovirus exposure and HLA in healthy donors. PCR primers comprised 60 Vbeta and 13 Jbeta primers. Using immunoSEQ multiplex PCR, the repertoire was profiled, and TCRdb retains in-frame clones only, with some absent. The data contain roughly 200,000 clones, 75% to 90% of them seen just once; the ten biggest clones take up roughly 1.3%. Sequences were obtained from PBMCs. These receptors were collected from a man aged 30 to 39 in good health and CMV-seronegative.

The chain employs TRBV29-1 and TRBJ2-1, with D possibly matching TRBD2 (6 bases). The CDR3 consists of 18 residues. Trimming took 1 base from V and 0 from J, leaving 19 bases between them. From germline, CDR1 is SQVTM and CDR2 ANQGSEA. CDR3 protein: CSVEGGLRDLLSYNEQFF. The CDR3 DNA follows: TGCAGCGTTGAAGGGGGATTGCGGGACCTCCTCTCCTACAATGAGCAGTTCTTC.

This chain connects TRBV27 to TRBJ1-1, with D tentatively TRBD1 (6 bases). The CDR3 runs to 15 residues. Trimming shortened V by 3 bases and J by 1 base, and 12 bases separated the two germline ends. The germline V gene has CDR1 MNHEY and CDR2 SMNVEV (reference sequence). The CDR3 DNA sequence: TGTGCCAGCAGTTTGCCAGGGGCTTCGAACACTGAAGCTTTCTTT. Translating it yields CASSLPGASNTEAFF.

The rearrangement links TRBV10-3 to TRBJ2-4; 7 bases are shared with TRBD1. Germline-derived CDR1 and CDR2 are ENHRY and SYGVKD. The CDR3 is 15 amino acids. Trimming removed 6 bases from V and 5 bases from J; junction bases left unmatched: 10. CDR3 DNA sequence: TGTGCCATCAGCCAGAGAGGGGGCTCCCAAAACATTCAGTACTTC. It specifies CAISQRGGSQNIQYF.

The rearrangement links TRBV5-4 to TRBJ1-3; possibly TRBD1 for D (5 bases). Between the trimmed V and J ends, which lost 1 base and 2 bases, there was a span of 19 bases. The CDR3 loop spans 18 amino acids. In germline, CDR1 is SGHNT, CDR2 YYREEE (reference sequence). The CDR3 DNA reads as TGTGCCAGCAGCTTGAGTAGGGGCGGTTTTCAGGCTGGAAACACCATATATTTT. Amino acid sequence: CASSLSRGGFQAGNTIYF.

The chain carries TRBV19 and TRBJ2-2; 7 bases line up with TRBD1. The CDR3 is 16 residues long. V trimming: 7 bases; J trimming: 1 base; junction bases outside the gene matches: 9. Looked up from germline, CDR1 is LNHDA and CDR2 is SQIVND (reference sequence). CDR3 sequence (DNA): TGTGCCAGTACCACCGTAGGGGGCGTGAACACCGGGGAGCTGTTTTTT. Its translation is CASTTVGGVNTGELFF.

The CDR3, as DNA: TGTGCCACCAGCAGAAAAACAGGGGAGTCAGCCCCCTACGGCTACACCTTC. The encoded protein is CATSRKTGESAPYGYTF. This chain uses TRBV15 with TRBJ1-2; 7 bases agree with TRBD1. Germline V gene sequence: CDR1 LNHNV, CDR2 YYDKDF (reference sequence). This CDR3 spans 17 amino acids. V lost 2 bases to trimming and J lost 8 bases; unmatched junction nucleotides: 17.

Written as DNA, the CDR3 is TGTGCCAGCAGCCTCGGGCCTGGCGGGCAGCCCCAGCATTTT. It translates to CASSLGPGGQPQHF. The gene calls are TRBV7-8 and TRBJ1-5; D unclear. The CDR3 is 14 amino acids. Trimming removed 5 bases from V and 7 bases from J, with 15 bases in between. From germline, CDR1 is SGHVS and CDR2 FQNEAQ.

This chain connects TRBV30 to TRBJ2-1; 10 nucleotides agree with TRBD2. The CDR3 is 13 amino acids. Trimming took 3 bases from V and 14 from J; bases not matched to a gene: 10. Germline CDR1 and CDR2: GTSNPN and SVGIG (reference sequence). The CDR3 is CAWSRGPSGSKFF. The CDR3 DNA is TGTGCCTGGAGCCGAGGGCCTAGCGGGAGTAAGTTCTTC.

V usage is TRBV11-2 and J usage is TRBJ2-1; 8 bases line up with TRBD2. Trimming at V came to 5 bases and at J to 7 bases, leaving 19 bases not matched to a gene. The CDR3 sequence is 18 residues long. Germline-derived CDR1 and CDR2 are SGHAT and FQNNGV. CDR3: CASSPRGGGGIIINEQFF. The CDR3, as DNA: TGTGCCAGCAGCCCCCGGGGGGGCGGGGGGATAATTATTAATGAGCAGTTCTTC.

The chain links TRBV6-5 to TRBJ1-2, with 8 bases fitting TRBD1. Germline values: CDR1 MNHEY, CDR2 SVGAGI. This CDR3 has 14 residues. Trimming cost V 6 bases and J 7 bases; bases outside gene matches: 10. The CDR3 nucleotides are TGTGCCAGCAGCAAAGCCCCAGGGGGCCGTGGCTACACCTTC. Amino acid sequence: CASSKAPGGRGYTF.

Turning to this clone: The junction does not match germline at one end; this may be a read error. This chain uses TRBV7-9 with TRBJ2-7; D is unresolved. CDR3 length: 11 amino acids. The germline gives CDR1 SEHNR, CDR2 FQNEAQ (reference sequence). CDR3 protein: CSSSNNYEQYF. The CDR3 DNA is TGTTCCAGTAGCAACAACTACGAGCAGTACTTC.

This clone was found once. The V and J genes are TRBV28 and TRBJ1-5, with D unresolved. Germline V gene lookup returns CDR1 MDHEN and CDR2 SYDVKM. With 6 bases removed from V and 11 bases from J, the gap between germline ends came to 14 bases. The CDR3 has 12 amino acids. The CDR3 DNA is TGTGCCAGCAGCTCGCCACTGATTGCCCAGCATTTT. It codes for CASSSPLIAQHF.

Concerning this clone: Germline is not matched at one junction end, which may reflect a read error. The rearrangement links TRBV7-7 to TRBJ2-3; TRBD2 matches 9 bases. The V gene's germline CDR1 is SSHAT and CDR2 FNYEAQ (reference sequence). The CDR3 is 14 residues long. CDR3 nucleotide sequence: TGTGCTAGCAGCGAGGCGGTAGCGGGAGTTACGCAGTATTTT. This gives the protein CASSEAVAGVTQYF.

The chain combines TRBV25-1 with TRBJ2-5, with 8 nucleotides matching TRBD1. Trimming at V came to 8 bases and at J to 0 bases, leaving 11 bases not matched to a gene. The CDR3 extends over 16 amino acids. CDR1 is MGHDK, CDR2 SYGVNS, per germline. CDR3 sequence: CASAEGDRWYQETQYF. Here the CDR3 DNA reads TGTGCCAGCGCTGAGGGGGACAGGTGGTACCAAGAGACCCAGTACTTC. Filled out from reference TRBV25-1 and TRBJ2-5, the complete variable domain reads EADIYQTPRYLVIGTGKKITLECSQTMGHDKMYWYQQDPGMELHLIHYSYGVNSTEKGDLSSESTVSRIRTEHFPLTLESARPSHTSQYLCASAEGDRWYQETQYFGPGTRLLVL.

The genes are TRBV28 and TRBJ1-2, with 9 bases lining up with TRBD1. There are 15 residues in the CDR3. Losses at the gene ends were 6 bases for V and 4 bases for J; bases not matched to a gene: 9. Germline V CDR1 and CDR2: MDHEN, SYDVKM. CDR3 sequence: CASRPTKGQGYGYTF. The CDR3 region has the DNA TGTGCCAGCAGGCCCACCAAGGGACAGGGCTATGGCTACACCTTC.

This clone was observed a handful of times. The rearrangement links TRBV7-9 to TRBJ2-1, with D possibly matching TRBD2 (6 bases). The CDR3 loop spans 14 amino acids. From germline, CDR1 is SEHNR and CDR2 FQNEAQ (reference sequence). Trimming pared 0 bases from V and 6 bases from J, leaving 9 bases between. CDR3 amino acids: CASSLAGLLNEQFF. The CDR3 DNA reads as TGTGCCAGCAGCTTAGCGGGACTGCTCAATGAGCAGTTCTTC. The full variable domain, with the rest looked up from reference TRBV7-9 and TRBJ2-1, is DTGVSQNPRHKITKRGQNVTFRCDPISEHNRLYWYRQTLGQGPEFLTYFQNEAQLEKSRLLSDRFSAERPKGSFSTLEIQRTEQGDSAMYLCASSLAGLLNEQFFGPGTRLTVL.

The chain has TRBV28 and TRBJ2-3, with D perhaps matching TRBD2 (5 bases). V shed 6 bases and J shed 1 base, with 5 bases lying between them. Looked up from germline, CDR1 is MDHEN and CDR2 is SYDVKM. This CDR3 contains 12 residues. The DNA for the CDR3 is TGTGCCAGCAGGGGAGGCACAGATACGCAGTATTTT. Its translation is CASRGGTDTQYF.

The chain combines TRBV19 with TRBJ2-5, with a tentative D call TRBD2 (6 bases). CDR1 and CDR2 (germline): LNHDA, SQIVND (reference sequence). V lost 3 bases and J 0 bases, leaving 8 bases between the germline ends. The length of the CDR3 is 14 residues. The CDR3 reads CASSMWEDQETQYF. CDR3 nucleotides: TGTGCCAGTAGTATGTGGGAGGACCAAGAGACCCAGTACTTC.

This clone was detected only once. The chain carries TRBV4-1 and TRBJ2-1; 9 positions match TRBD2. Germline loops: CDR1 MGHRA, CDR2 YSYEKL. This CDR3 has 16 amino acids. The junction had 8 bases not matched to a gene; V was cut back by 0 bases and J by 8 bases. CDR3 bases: TGCGCCAGCAGCCAAGATCCAGGCGGGGGGGGTGATGAGCAGTTCTTC. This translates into CASSQDPGGGGDEQFF.

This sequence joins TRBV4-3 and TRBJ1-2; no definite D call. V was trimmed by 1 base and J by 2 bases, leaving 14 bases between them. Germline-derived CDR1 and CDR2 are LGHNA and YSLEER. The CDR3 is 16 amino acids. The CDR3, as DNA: TGCGCCAGCAGCCAAGTCCCGAGGGCTAACAACTATGGCTACACCTTC. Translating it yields CASSQVPRANNYGYTF.

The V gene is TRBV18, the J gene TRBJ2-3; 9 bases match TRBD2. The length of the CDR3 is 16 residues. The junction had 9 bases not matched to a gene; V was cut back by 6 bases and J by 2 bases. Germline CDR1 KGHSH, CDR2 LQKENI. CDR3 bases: TGTGCCAGCTCCCCCGGCAGCGGGGGGAACACAGATACGCAGTATTTT. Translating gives CASSPGSGGNTDTQYF.

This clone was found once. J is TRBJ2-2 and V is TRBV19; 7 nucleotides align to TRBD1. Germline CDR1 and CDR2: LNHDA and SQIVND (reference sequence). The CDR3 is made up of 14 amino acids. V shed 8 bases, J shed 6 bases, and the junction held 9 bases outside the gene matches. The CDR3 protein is CASVPRQGAGELFF. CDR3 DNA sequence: TGTGCCAGTGTTCCAAGACAGGGAGCCGGGGAGCTGTTTTTT.

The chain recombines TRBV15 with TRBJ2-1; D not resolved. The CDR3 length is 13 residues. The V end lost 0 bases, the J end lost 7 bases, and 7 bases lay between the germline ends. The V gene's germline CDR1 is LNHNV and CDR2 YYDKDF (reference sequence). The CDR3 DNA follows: TGTGCCACCAGCAGAGATTCGCGGAATGAGCAGTTCTTC. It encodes CATSRDSRNEQFF.

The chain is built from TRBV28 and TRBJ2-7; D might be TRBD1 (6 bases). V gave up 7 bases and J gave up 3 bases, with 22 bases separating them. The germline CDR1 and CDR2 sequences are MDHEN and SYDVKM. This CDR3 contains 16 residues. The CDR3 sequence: CASTIRGRVRLYEQYF. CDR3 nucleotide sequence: TGTGCCAGCACCATCAGGGGCAGGGTAAGGCTCTACGAGCAGTACTTC.

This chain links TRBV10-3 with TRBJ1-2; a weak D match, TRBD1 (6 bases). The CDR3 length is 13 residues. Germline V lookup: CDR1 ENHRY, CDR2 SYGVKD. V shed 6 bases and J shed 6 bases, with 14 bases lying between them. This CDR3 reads CAIRTGTINGYTF. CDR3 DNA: TGTGCCATCAGGACCGGGACAATCAATGGCTACACCTTC.

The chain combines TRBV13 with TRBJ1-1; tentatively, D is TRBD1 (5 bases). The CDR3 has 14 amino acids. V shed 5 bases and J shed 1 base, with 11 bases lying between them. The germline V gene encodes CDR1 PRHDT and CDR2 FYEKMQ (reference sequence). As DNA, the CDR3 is TGTGCCAGCAGCACTACCGGACAGAACACTGAAGCTTTCTTT. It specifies CASSTTGQNTEAFF.

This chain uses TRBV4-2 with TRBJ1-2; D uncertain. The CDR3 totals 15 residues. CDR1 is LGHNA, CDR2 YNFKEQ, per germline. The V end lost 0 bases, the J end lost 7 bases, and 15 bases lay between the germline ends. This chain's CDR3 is CASSQDSSRSGGYTF. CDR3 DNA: TGTGCCAGCAGCCAAGATTCCAGCCGATCAGGTGGCTACACCTTC.

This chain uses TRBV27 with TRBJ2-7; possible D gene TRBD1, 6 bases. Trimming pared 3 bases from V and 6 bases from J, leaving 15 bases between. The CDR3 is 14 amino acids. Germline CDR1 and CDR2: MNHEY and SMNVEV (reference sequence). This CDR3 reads CASSFGGPQGEQYF. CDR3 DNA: TGTGCCAGCAGTTTTGGAGGCCCACAGGGCGAGCAGTACTTC.

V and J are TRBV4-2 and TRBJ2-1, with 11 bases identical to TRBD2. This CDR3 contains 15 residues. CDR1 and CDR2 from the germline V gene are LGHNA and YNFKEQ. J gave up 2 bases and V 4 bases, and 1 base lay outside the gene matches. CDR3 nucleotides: TGTGCCAGCAGCCTAGCGGGGGGGGCCTACAATGAGCAGTTCTTC. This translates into CASSLAGGAYNEQFF.

In DNA, the CDR3 is TGTGCCTGGGGGGGCTTGGAGACCCAGTACTTC. This encodes CAWGGLETQYF. The V and J genes are TRBV30 and TRBJ2-5; possibly TRBD1 for D (6 bases). The CDR3 is 11 residues long. Trimming cost V 5 bases and J 5 bases, with 9 bases left between them. CDR1 is GTSNPN, CDR2 SVGIG, per germline (reference sequence).